This T cell receptor (beta chain) comes out of a study of T cell changes during pregnancy in multiple sclerosis. CDR3 length: 15 amino acids. Trimming cost V 6 bases and J 5 bases; bases outside gene matches: 5. Germline V gives CDR1 MDHEN, CDR2 SYDVKM. Data came from immunoSEQ multiplex PCR; TCRdb stores just in-frame clones and leaves some out. Seen here are about 100,000 clones, around 92% observed once, and the top ten hold less than 2%. This TCR came from a female donor with multiple sclerosis, enrolled in a pregnancy study. V is TRBV28 and J is TRBJ2-2; TRBD2 aligns across 11 bases. Sequenced here: peripheral blood, sampled after pregnancy. The CDR3 sequence: CASRSSGRSTGELFF. The CDR3 DNA reads TGTGCCAGCAGATCTAGCGGGAGGTCTACCGGGGAGCTGTTTTTT.